The next 25 T cell receptor beta chains were all read from a single sample in a study of blood T cell repertoires in COVID-19. Clones were sequenced by immunoSEQ multiplex PCR, and TCRdb holds only the in-frame ones, with some missing. The table lists about 12,000 clones, 73% of them singletons, with over 30% in the top ten. Sample: peripheral blood. These receptors all stem from a human donor in a cohort sampled during active COVID-19.

The genes are TRBV6-1 and TRBJ2-4; 7 nucleotides line up with TRBD2. V lost 2 bases, J lost 0 bases, and 13 bases stayed unmatched. CDR1 and CDR2 (germline): MNHNS, SASEGT. CDR3 size: 19 residues. The CDR3: CASSERVSGVKLAKNIQYF. As DNA, the CDR3 is TGTGCCAGCAGTGAAAGGGTGAGCGGGGTTAAGTTAGCCAAAAACATTCAGTACTTC.

This clone was detected only once. The rearrangement joins TRBV5-6 to TRBJ2-2; 8 bases line up with TRBD1. The CDR3 consists of 16 residues. Germline-derived CDR1 and CDR2 are SGHDT and YYEEEE. V shed 2 bases, J shed 2 bases, and the junction held 5 bases outside the gene matches. CDR3 nucleotides: TGTGCCAGCAGCTTTCGGACAGGGTTTAACACCGGGGAGCTGTTTTTT. It specifies CASSFRTGFNTGELFF.

This chain connects TRBV6-5 to TRBJ1-6; D possibly corresponds to TRBD1 (6 bases). Deletions cut 2 bases from V and 6 bases from J, with 11 bases between. Germline CDR1 MNHEY, CDR2 SVGAGI. The CDR3 has 15 amino acids. The CDR3: CASSYGGGANSPLHF. As DNA, the CDR3 is TGTGCCAGCAGTTACGGCGGGGGGGCTAATTCACCCCTCCACTTT.

The chain carries TRBV3-1 (or the pseudogene TRBV3-2) and TRBJ2-7; TRBD2 matches at 13 bases. CDR1 is LGHDT, CDR2 YNNKEL, per germline (reference sequence). The CDR3 extends over 15 amino acids. With V trimmed by 6 bases and J by 4 bases, 6 bases remained unmatched. CDR3 sequence: CASSRGLAGRYEQYF. CDR3 bases: TGTGCCAGCAGTCGGGGACTAGCGGGGCGTTACGAGCAGTACTTC.

This clone was observed a few times. The chain is built from TRBV3-1 (or the pseudogene TRBV3-2) and TRBJ2-7; unclear D gene. The V end was cut by 4 bases, the J end by 3 bases, with 4 bases between. Germline V lookup: CDR1 LGHDT, CDR2 YNNKEL (reference sequence). The CDR3 length is 11 residues. CDR3 coding DNA: TGTGCCAGCAGCCTTAACTACGAGCAGTACTTC. Translating it yields CASSLNYEQYF.

The chain links TRBV4-3 to TRBJ1-5; possibly TRBD1 for D (6 bases). V lost 4 bases, J lost 3 bases, and 19 bases lay in between. The V gene's germline CDR1 is LGHNA and CDR2 YSLEER. This CDR3 contains 17 residues. The CDR3 sequence is CASSLPGQWVNNQPQHF. CDR3 DNA: TGCGCCAGCAGCCTACCCGGACAGTGGGTGAACAATCAGCCCCAGCATTTT.

The chain has TRBV3-1 (or the pseudogene TRBV3-2) and TRBJ2-1; 8 nucleotides align to TRBD2. CDR3 length: 16 amino acids. The germline V gene encodes CDR1 LGHDT and CDR2 YNNKEL (reference sequence). Germline trimming cut 1 base from V and 7 bases from J; bases unmatched to any gene: 9. The CDR3 sequence: CASSQGSGGLWNEQFF. CDR3 nucleotides: TGTGCCAGCAGCCAAGGGTCGGGGGGGCTTTGGAATGAGCAGTTCTTC.

The genes are TRBV19 and TRBJ2-2, with D tentatively TRBD1 (5 bases). Deletions cut 7 bases from V and 2 bases from J, with 14 bases between. CDR3 length equals 15 residues. Germline CDR1 and CDR2: LNHDA and SQIVND (reference sequence). CDR3 in amino acids: CASNPGAANTGELFF. The CDR3 DNA follows: TGTGCCAGTAACCCTGGGGCGGCTAACACCGGGGAGCTGTTTTTT.

This clone was seen at least ten times. V and J are TRBV4-1 and TRBJ1-3; the match to TRBD1 covers 9 bases. The germline V gene has CDR1 MGHRA and CDR2 YSYEKL. The CDR3 extends over 15 amino acids. Unmatched junction bases numbered 3, after V lost 2 bases and J lost 4 bases. In nucleotides, the CDR3 is TGCGCCAGCAGCCAACGGACAGGGGTCGGAAACACCATATATTTT. This sequence encodes CASSQRTGVGNTIYF.

This clone has more than one count but fewer than ten. V gene TRBV5-1 combines with J gene TRBJ1-5; TRBD1 aligns across 7 bases. The junction had 8 bases not matched to a gene; V was cut back by 4 bases and J by 7 bases. This CDR3 region has 14 residues. The germline V gene encodes CDR1 SGHRS and CDR2 YFSETQ. The CDR3, as DNA: TGCGCCAGCAGCCCCGGGACAGTGGGACAGCCCCAGCATTTT. It specifies CASSPGTVGQPQHF.

V is TRBV29-1 and J is TRBJ2-3; 8 nucleotides match TRBD1. This CDR3 comprises 15 residues. J was trimmed by 2 bases and V by 2 bases; bases with no gene match: 6. Germline V gives CDR1 SQVTM, CDR2 ANQGSEA. This CDR3 is CSVELTGVATDTQYF. As DNA, the CDR3 is TGCAGCGTTGAATTGACAGGGGTAGCCACAGATACGCAGTATTTT.

In its sample, this clone is hyperexpanded. The chain employs TRBV11-3 and TRBJ1-4; D not certain. The CDR3 consists of 15 residues. Trimming pared 1 base from V and 0 bases from J, leaving 6 bases between. CDR1 is SGHNT and CDR2 is YENEEA in the germline V gene. The CDR3 loop reads CASSLGESTNEKLFF. The DNA of the CDR3 is TGTGCCAGCAGCTTAGGGGAGTCAACTAATGAAAAACTGTTTTTT.

The chain couples TRBV3-1 (or the pseudogene TRBV3-2) to TRBJ2-1, with 9 bases that match TRBD2. J lost 7 bases, V lost 0 bases, and 13 bases had no gene match. Germline CDR1 and CDR2: LGHDT and YNNKEL (reference sequence). This CDR3 spans 18 amino acids. CDR3 in amino acids: CASSQDGPTAGGGNEQFF. Written as DNA, the CDR3 is TGTGCCAGCAGCCAAGATGGCCCAACAGCGGGGGGAGGGAATGAGCAGTTCTTC.

This chain joins TRBV5-1 and TRBJ2-7; 7 nucleotides match TRBD1. Trimming at V came to 0 bases and at J to 6 bases, leaving 9 bases not matched to a gene. The CDR3 loop spans 15 amino acids. Germline V gene sequence: CDR1 SGHRS, CDR2 YFSETQ. The CDR3 bases are TGCGCCAGCAGCTTGGAAGGGGGCGTCATGGGCGAGCAGTACTTC. It yields the protein CASSLEGGVMGEQYF.

The rearrangement joins TRBV7-7 to TRBJ2-5, with D uncertain. The germline gives CDR1 SSHAT, CDR2 FNYEAQ (reference sequence). V shed 2 bases and J shed 5 bases, with 12 bases lying between them. The CDR3 consists of 14 residues. CDR3 loop: CASSLIPLSETQYF. Written as DNA, the CDR3 is TGTGCCAGCAGCTTAATCCCCCTGAGCGAGACCCAGTACTTC.

The chain links TRBV7-2 to TRBJ2-1; TRBD2 matches 7 bases. The CDR3 covers 16 residues. Trimming took 3 bases from V and 1 from J; bases not matched to a gene: 6. Germline CDR1 and CDR2: SGHTA and FQGNSA. CDR3 in amino acids: CASSLRRGGSYNEQFF. The CDR3 region has the DNA TGTGCCAGCAGCTTGCGCCGCGGGGGTTCCTACAATGAGCAGTTCTTC.

The V and J genes are TRBV10-3 and TRBJ2-7; D perhaps matches TRBD2 (5 bases). Per the germline V gene, CDR1 is ENHRY and CDR2 is SYGVKD. This CDR3 is 14 amino acids long. Trimming took 2 bases from V and 3 from J, leaving 11 bases between them. The CDR3 region has the DNA TGTGCCATCAGTGAGGCACAAGACTACTACGAGCAGTACTTC. Translated: CAISEAQDYYEQYF.

V gene TRBV28 combines with J gene TRBJ1-4, with D unresolved. Germline V gives CDR1 MDHEN, CDR2 SYDVKM. The CDR3 sequence is 14 residues long. The germline V and J ends were trimmed by 3 bases and 4 bases, with 9 bases remaining between them. The CDR3 DNA follows: TGTGCCAGCAGTTTCCCCAGAGGTAATGAAAAACTGTTTTTT. Translated: CASSFPRGNEKLFF.

The chain has TRBV7-9 and TRBJ2-7; 8 bases align to TRBD1. There are 14 residues in the CDR3. J gave up 0 bases and V 5 bases, and 3 bases lay outside the gene matches. Germline V lookup: CDR1 SEHNR, CDR2 FQNEAQ (reference sequence). The CDR3 protein is CASSKDRASYEQYF. CDR3 DNA sequence: TGTGCCAGCAGCAAGGACAGGGCCTCCTACGAGCAGTACTTC. The full variable domain, with the rest looked up from reference TRBV7-9 and TRBJ2-7, is DTGVSQNPRHKITKRGQNVTFRCDPISEHNRLYWYRQTLGQGPEFLTYFQNEAQLEKSRLLSDRFSAERPKGSFSTLEIQRTEQGDSAMYLCASSKDRASYEQYFGPGTRLTVT.

This clone was detected once. This rearrangement joins TRBV6-5 to TRBJ1-2; unclear D gene. The ends were cut back, 6 bases at V and 6 bases at J, with 14 bases in the middle. The germline V gene has CDR1 MNHEY and CDR2 SVGAGI. The CDR3 spans 13 residues. CDR3 in amino acids: CASSPTGRNGYTF. CDR3 bases: TGTGCCAGCAGCCCAACGGGGAGAAATGGCTACACCTTC.

The genes are TRBV7-2 and TRBJ2-7; D call uncertain. The CDR3 length is 11 residues. Per the germline V gene, CDR1 is SGHTA and CDR2 is FQGNSA. Trimming stripped 5 bases from V and 0 bases from J, with 2 bases between. CDR3 residues: CASSHSYEQYF. The CDR3 DNA sequence: TGTGCCAGCAGCCACTCCTACGAGCAGTACTTC.

The chain links TRBV18 to TRBJ2-5, with D unresolved. Trimming stripped 5 bases from V and 0 bases from J, with 16 bases between. This CDR3 is built from 16 residues. The germline gives CDR1 KGHSH, CDR2 LQKENI. CDR3 nucleotide sequence: TGTGCCAGCTCATCCCGACCCCCCGGGTACCAAGAGACCCAGTACTTC. Translating gives CASSSRPPGYQETQYF.

The CDR3 sequence: CASSLPAGTYNEQFF. The CDR3 DNA reads as TGCGCCAGCAGCCTACCAGCGGGTACGTACAATGAGCAGTTCTTC. The V call is TRBV5-1, the J call TRBJ2-1; possibly TRBD2 for D (6 bases). Germline-derived CDR1 and CDR2 are SGHRS and YFSETQ. The CDR3 spans 15 residues. V lost 4 bases to trimming and J lost 4 bases, with 15 bases between them.

V gene TRBV5-6 combines with J gene TRBJ2-7; possible D gene TRBD2, 5 bases. The germline V gene has CDR1 SGHDT and CDR2 YYEEEE. V gave up 3 bases and J gave up 7 bases, with 11 bases separating them. The CDR3 consists of 12 residues. The CDR3 protein is CASSSRTGEQYF. Here the CDR3 DNA reads TGTGCCAGCAGCTCGCGGACGGGAGAGCAGTACTTC.

This clone was recorded only once. This chain links TRBV12-3 or TRBV12-4 with TRBJ1-1; D call uncertain. The CDR3 loop spans 13 amino acids. V lost 6 bases and J 1 base, leaving 9 bases between the germline ends. CDR3 DNA: TGTGCCAGCAGCATCACAGCGAACACTGAAGCTTTCTTT. This translates into CASSITANTEAFF.